The 27 T cell receptor beta chains listed next were all sequenced from one sample in a study of cytomegalovirus exposure and HLA in healthy donors. A multiplex PCR was run with 60 Vbeta primers and 13 Jbeta primers. Sequencing was performed with immunoSEQ multiplex PCR; in TCRdb, only in-frame clones are kept and a portion is missing. This repertoire comprises roughly 80,000 clones; its ten largest clones make up roughly 15%. The specimen sequenced was PBMCs. The receptors here all came from a man aged 45-65 years in good health and CMV-seropositive.

As concerns this clone: Distinct nucleotide sequences in the sample also encode this CDR3. The chain employs TRBV19 and TRBJ2-3, with 7 bases that match TRBD2. Germline V CDR1 and CDR2: LNHDA, SQIVND (reference sequence). The CDR3 has 18 residues. V lost 10 bases and J lost 0; bases outside the gene matches: 19. CDR3 in DNA: TGTGCCATAAGCAAGTTGGAGGGTCTAGCGGTTAGCACAGATACGCAGTATTTT. Residues: CAISKLEGLAVSTDTQYF.

J is TRBJ1-5 and V is TRBV7-2; D is possibly TRBD1 (5 bases). CDR1 is SGHTA and CDR2 is FQGNSA in the germline V gene. Trimming took 5 bases from V and 4 from J, leaving 9 bases between them. The CDR3 runs 13 residues. The CDR3 protein is CASSDRVNQPQHF. Here the CDR3 DNA reads TGTGCCAGCAGCGACAGAGTAAATCAGCCCCAGCATTTT. Supplemented by reference TRBV7-2 and TRBJ1-5, the full variable domain reads GAGVSQSPSNKVTEKGKDVELRCDPISGHTALYWYRQSLGQGLEFLIYFQGNSAPDKSGLPSDRFSAERTGGSVSTLTIQRTQQEDSAVYLCASSDRVNQPQHFGDGTRLSIL.

The chain employs TRBV6-6 and TRBJ2-1, with TRBD1 identical over 8 bases. The length of the CDR3 is 14 residues. V lost 11 bases, J lost 5 bases, and 11 bases stayed unmatched. The germline gives CDR1 MNHNY, CDR2 SVGAGI (reference sequence). The CDR3 reads CAVSWTGLNNEQFF. CDR3 nucleotides: TGTGCCGTCTCCTGGACAGGGCTAAACAATGAGCAGTTCTTC.

The chain is built from TRBV30 and TRBJ2-1; no reliable D call. Per the germline V gene, CDR1 is GTSNPN and CDR2 is SVGIG (reference sequence). CDR3 length: 13 amino acids. V was trimmed by 7 bases and J by 8 bases, leaving 18 bases between them. The CDR3 loop reads CASTRGSVDEQFF. CDR3 in DNA: TGTGCCTCCACCCGAGGCAGCGTCGATGAGCAGTTCTTC.

The chain carries TRBV6-1 and TRBJ1-4; D might be TRBD1 (6 bases). The ends were cut back, 4 bases at V and 5 bases at J, with 14 bases in the middle. This CDR3 spans 15 amino acids. Per germline, CDR1 MNHNS and CDR2 SASEGT. Here the CDR3 DNA reads TGTGCCAGCAGTGTCCAACAGGGTGAGAATGAAAAACTGTTTTTT. Translated: CASSVQQGENEKLFF.

The gene calls are TRBV4-1 and TRBJ1-1; unclear D gene. The CDR3 runs to 13 residues. Germline loops: CDR1 MGHRA, CDR2 YSYEKL. V dropped 1 base and J dropped 9 bases, with 12 bases sitting between them. CDR3 region: CASSQGVLAQAFF. The CDR3, as DNA: TGCGCCAGCAGCCAAGGCGTGCTAGCTCAAGCTTTCTTT.

This chain connects TRBV4-1 to TRBJ1-2, with unresolved D. Looked up from germline, CDR1 is MGHRA and CDR2 is YSYEKL. Trimming pared 0 bases from V and 4 bases from J, leaving 12 bases between. This CDR3 region has 15 residues. CDR3 amino acids: CASSQERPGLYGYTF. CDR3 in DNA: TGCGCCAGCAGCCAAGAACGACCTGGGCTCTATGGCTACACCTTC.

V usage is TRBV5-1 and J usage is TRBJ1-6; 7 bases line up with TRBD1. Looked up from germline, CDR1 is SGHRS and CDR2 is YFSETQ. CDR3 length: 17 amino acids. Losses at the gene ends were 1 base for V and 3 bases for J; bases not matched to a gene: 7. The DNA for the CDR3 is TGCGCCAGCAGCTTGACCCCACGACAGGGCTATAATTCACCCCTCCACTTT. Its translation: CASSLTPRQGYNSPLHF.

The chain has TRBV5-1 and TRBJ1-2; tentative D call: TRBD1 (6 bases). The CDR3 has 14 residues. Between the trimmed V and J ends, which lost 0 bases and 8 bases, there was a span of 14 bases. CDR1 SGHRS and CDR2 YFSETQ come from the germline V gene. The CDR3 bases are TGCGCCAGCAGCTTGGACCTAGGACAGAAGGGCTACACCTTC. It translates to CASSLDLGQKGYTF.

The DNA of the CDR3 is TGTGCCACCAGCAGAGATCCGGGGGAGGACTACGAGCAGTACTTC. It is translated as CATSRDPGEDYEQYF. The chain recombines TRBV15 with TRBJ2-7, with D possibly matching TRBD2 (6 bases). V was shortened by 0 bases and J by 3 bases, with 12 bases between the two germline ends. CDR3 length equals 15 residues. Germline V lookup: CDR1 LNHNV, CDR2 YYDKDF (reference sequence).

The genes are TRBV7-9 and TRBJ2-2; unclear D gene. V was cut by 4 bases and J by 8 bases, with 5 bases left in between. The germline gives CDR1 SEHNR, CDR2 FQNEAQ (reference sequence). This CDR3 has 11 amino acids. CDR3 bases: TGTGCCAGCAGCTCCACTGGGGAGCTGTTTTTT. Residues: CASSSTGELFF.

The V and J genes are TRBV9 and TRBJ1-4; 9 nucleotides match TRBD1. Germline V gene lookup returns CDR1 SGDLS and CDR2 YYNGEE. The CDR3 runs to 18 residues. The CDR3 DNA is TGTGCTACCAGCGCAGCAGGGACAGGGTATGGCACTAATGAAAAACTGTTTTTT. Translated: CATSAAGTGYGTNEKLFF.

J is TRBJ1-1 and V is TRBV10-3, with 8 nucleotides matching TRBD1. CDR1 is ENHRY and CDR2 is SYGVKD in the germline V gene. This CDR3 contains 13 residues. V shed 10 bases and J 6 bases; nucleotides not matched to a gene: 10. The CDR3 nucleotides are TGTGCCACCAAGCCGGGACAGGAGGCTGAAGCTTTCTTT. Protein: CATKPGQEAEAFF.

Measured by frequency, this clone is medium-sized. The gene calls are TRBV14 and TRBJ2-5; D may be TRBD1 (5 bases). V lost 4 bases and J lost 1, with 16 bases in between. The germline gives CDR1 SGHDN, CDR2 FVKESK. The CDR3 is 16 residues long. In DNA, the CDR3 is TGTGCCAGCAGCCCAATTCGACAGTTAGTCCAAGAGACCCAGTACTTC. It yields the protein CASSPIRQLVQETQYF.

The J gene is TRBJ2-7, the V gene TRBV28, with TRBD1 identical over 7 bases. J gave up 1 base and V 6 bases, and 9 bases lay outside the gene matches. This CDR3 contains 15 residues. Germline V lookup: CDR1 MDHEN, CDR2 SYDVKM. The CDR3: CASSPGGFGSYEQYV. Written as DNA, the CDR3 is TGTGCCAGCAGCCCAGGGGGATTTGGGTCCTACGAGCAGTACGTC.

CDR3 region: CASGWGGTALITDTQYF. CDR3 DNA sequence: TGTGCTAGTGGTTGGGGTGGGACAGCGCTTATCACAGATACGCAGTATTTT. This sequence joins TRBV12-5 and TRBJ2-3; TRBD1 agrees at 7 bases. Trimming took 4 bases from V and 2 from J; bases not matched to a gene: 12. The CDR3 extends over 17 amino acids. Per the germline V gene, CDR1 is LGHNT and CDR2 is FRNRAP.

The chain is built from TRBV28 and TRBJ1-4; 11 bases match TRBD1. The germline V gene has CDR1 MDHEN and CDR2 SYDVKM. This CDR3 spans 14 amino acids. V dropped 3 bases and J dropped 7; count of bases not matched to a gene: 1. CDR3 region: CASSLDRGREKLFF. The DNA of the CDR3 is TGTGCCAGCAGTTTGGACAGGGGGCGTGAAAAACTGTTTTTT.

CDR3 sequence reads: CASSIGLAGLQETQYF. The CDR3 DNA follows: TGCGCCAGCAGCATAGGACTAGCGGGTCTACAAGAGACCCAGTACTTC. The V gene is TRBV5-1, the J gene TRBJ2-5, with TRBD2 matching 11 bases. The germline V gene has CDR1 SGHRS and CDR2 YFSETQ. V shed 4 bases, J shed 2 bases, and the junction held 7 bases outside the gene matches. The CDR3 covers 16 residues.

J is TRBJ2-7 and V is TRBV5-4; D is possibly TRBD2 (6 bases). Germline V gene lookup returns CDR1 SGHNT and CDR2 YYREEE (reference sequence). With 3 bases removed from V and 6 bases from J, the gap between germline ends came to 16 bases. CDR3 length: 14 amino acids. The CDR3 region is CASSSRASEGEQYF. CDR3 in DNA: TGTGCCAGCAGCTCCCGGGCCTCGGAGGGCGAGCAGTACTTC.

J is TRBJ1-1 and V is TRBV29-1; 7 bases align to TRBD1. The length of the CDR3 is 14 residues. Trimming cost V 6 bases and J 2 bases; bases outside gene matches: 9. The germline gives CDR1 SQVTM, CDR2 ANQGSEA. The CDR3 here is CSVGGGQLNTEAFF. CDR3 nucleotide sequence: TGCAGCGTCGGGGGGGGACAGCTAAACACTGAAGCTTTCTTT.

For this clone: Other DNA sequences in the sample encode the same CDR3. V is TRBV30 and J is TRBJ2-3; TRBD1 aligns across 10 bases. The ends lost 5 bases at V and 4 bases at J; junction bases unmatched: 6. This CDR3 contains 14 residues. Germline CDR1 reads GTSNPN; CDR2 reads SVGIG (reference sequence). The CDR3 DNA sequence: TGTGCCTGGTCCCGGGGACAGGGGCCAGATACGCAGTATTTT. It specifies CAWSRGQGPDTQYF.

This chain joins TRBV28 and TRBJ2-5, with 8 bases matching TRBD1. V gave up 4 bases and J gave up 5 bases; unmatched junction bases: 9. The CDR3 contains 15 residues. Per the germline V gene, CDR1 is MDHEN and CDR2 is SYDVKM. CDR3 amino acids: CASSWPGGSVETQYF. DNA of the CDR3: TGTGCCAGCAGTTGGCCAGGGGGCTCGGTGGAGACCCAGTACTTC. Full variable domain (missing parts from reference TRBV28 and TRBJ2-5): DVKVTQSSRYLVKRTGEKVFLECVQDMDHENMFWYRQDPGLGLRLIYFSYDVKMKEKGDIPEGYSVSREKKERFSLILESASTNQTSMYLCASSWPGGSVETQYFGPGTRLLVL.

The rearrangement joins TRBV18 to TRBJ2-2, with 8 bases identical to TRBD1. The length of the CDR3 is 16 residues. The germline gives CDR1 KGHSH, CDR2 LQKENI. V dropped 6 bases and J dropped 0; count of bases not matched to a gene: 6. CDR3 in amino acids: CASSPRQGTNTGELFF. In DNA, the CDR3 is TGTGCCAGCTCCCCTAGACAGGGGACGAACACCGGGGAGCTGTTTTTT.

This rearrangement joins TRBV7-9 to TRBJ2-6; 7 nucleotides match TRBD1. V was clipped by 3 bases and J by 2 bases; unmatched bases: 4. Germline V gene sequence: CDR1 SEHNR, CDR2 FQNEAQ (reference sequence). CDR3 size: 16 residues. CDR3 nucleotides: TGTGCCAGCAGCTTTAAGGGGGCGACTGGGGCCAACGTCCTGACTTTC. Translation: CASSFKGATGANVLTF. The variable domain in full, with the rest retrieved from reference TRBV7-9 and TRBJ2-6, is DTGVSQNPRHKITKRGQNVTFRCDPISEHNRLYWYRQTLGQGPEFLTYFQNEAQLEKSRLLSDRFSAERPKGSFSTLEIQRTEQGDSAMYLCASSFKGATGANVLTFGAGSRLTVL.

The chain carries TRBV6-6 and TRBJ2-7; D remains unclear. V lost 6 bases and J 2 bases, leaving 17 bases between the germline ends. Germline V gives CDR1 MNHNY, CDR2 SVGAGI (reference sequence). The CDR3 spans 15 residues. The CDR3 coding sequence is TGTGCCAGCAGACCTTCCCCCTTCACGGCCTACGAGCAGTACTTC. It encodes CASRPSPFTAYEQYF.

This rearrangement joins TRBV19 to TRBJ2-7; 7 nucleotides match TRBD1. This CDR3 spans 14 amino acids. Germline V gene sequence: CDR1 LNHDA, CDR2 SQIVND (reference sequence). V lost 4 bases to trimming and J lost 2 bases; unmatched junction nucleotides: 5. The CDR3 loop is CASSTKTGPYEQYF. CDR3 nucleotides: TGTGCCAGTAGTACCAAGACAGGGCCCTACGAGCAGTACTTC.

The rearrangement uses TRBV7-9 and TRBJ2-1, with 11 bases matching TRBD2. V lost 3 bases, J lost 9 bases, and 10 bases stayed unmatched. The germline V gene has CDR1 SEHNR and CDR2 FQNEAQ (reference sequence). This CDR3 is built from 16 residues. CDR3 sequence reads: CASSFSLAGGPGEQFF. CDR3 nucleotide sequence: TGTGCCAGCAGCTTTTCATTAGCGGGAGGGCCGGGTGAGCAGTTCTTC.